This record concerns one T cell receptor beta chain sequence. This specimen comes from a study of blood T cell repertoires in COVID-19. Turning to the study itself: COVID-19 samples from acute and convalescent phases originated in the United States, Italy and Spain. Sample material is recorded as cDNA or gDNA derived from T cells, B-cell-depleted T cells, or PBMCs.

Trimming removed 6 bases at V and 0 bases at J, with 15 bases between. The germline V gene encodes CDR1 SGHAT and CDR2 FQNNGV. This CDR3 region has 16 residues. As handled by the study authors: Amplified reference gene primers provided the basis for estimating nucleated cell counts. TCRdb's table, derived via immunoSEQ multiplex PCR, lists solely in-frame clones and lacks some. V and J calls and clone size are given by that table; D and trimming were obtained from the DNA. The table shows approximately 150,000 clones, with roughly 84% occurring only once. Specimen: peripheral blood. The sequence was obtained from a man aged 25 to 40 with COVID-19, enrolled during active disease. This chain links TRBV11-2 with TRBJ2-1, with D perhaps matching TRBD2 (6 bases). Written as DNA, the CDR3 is TGTGCCAGCAGTCCAACGGCGGGAAGCTCCTACAATGAGCAGTTCTTC. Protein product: CASSPTAGSSYNEQFF.